This TCR beta chain was found in a study of shared clonotypes between healthy human individuals. Trimming cost V 4 bases and J 2 bases, with 17 bases left between them. Germline CDR1 reads MNHEY; CDR2 reads SMNVEV (reference sequence). CDR3 length equals 16 residues. The material for each subset, its genomic DNA, was split evenly across several immunoSEQ plates. Replicate PCRs from sorted subsets contained approximately 220 ng DNA, which is 31,000 or so T cell genomes. Authors' methods: Sequence data from immunoSEQ were junction-only and lacked quality scores; consequently, filtering differed. TCRdb's table, derived via immunoSEQ multiplex PCR, lists solely in-frame clones and lacks some. Clone size and the V and J calls come from that table; the DNA yielded D and trimming. The data hold roughly 2.6 million clones, with 90% to 95% observed a single time.

The gene calls are TRBV27 and TRBJ1-2, with a tentative D call TRBD1 (6 bases). The sequenced sample consisted of naive CD4+ T cells sorted from blood. Subset defined: CD45RA+ positively selected. This TCR derives from a man between 18 and 29 years old in good health. The chain's CDR3 is CASSYAYRAENYGYTF. CDR3 sequence (DNA): TGTGCCAGCAGTTACGCCTACAGGGCGGAGAACTATGGCTACACCTTC.